This TCR beta chain was sequenced in a study of response to subunit inactivated influenza vaccine. Study findings and constraints: The authors put forward the suggestion that each seasonal influenza vaccination may bring in only a limited number of new T cells.

This clonotype was seen only once. Its target is not known. TCRdb re-derived calls from the RT-PCR reads in MiXCR, one entry per CDR3 protein. Counted here are fewer than 400,000 distinct CDR3 sequences, roughly a fifth occurring once; the ten biggest clones make up roughly a tenth. CDR3 length: 14 amino acids. The V gene lost 5 bases and the J gene lost 1 base, with 11 bases spanning the gap. In germline, CDR1 is KGHSH, CDR2 LQKENI. The receptor's source is a man between 50 and 69 years old who received an inactivated influenza vaccine. The chain is built from TRBV18 and TRBJ1-1; D may be TRBD1 (6 bases). This sample comprised PBMCs from blood, obtained less than 22 months after vaccination. The CDR3 region has the DNA TGTGCCAGCTCATCATCGACAGGGAACACTGAAGCTTTCTTT. This sequence encodes CASSSSTGNTEAFF.